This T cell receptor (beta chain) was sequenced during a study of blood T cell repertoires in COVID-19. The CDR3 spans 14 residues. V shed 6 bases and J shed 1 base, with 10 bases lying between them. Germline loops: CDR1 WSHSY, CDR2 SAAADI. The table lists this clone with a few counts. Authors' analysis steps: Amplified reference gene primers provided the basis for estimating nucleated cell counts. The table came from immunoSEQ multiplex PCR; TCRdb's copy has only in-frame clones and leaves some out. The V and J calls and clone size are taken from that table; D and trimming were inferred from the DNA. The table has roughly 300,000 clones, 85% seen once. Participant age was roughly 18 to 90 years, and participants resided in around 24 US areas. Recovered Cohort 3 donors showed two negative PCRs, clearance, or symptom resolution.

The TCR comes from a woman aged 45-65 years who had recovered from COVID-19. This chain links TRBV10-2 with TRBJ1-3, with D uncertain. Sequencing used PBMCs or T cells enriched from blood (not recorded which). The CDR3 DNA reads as TGCGCCAGCAGCCCCCGAGGATCTGGAAACACCATATATTTT. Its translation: CASSPRGSGNTIYF.